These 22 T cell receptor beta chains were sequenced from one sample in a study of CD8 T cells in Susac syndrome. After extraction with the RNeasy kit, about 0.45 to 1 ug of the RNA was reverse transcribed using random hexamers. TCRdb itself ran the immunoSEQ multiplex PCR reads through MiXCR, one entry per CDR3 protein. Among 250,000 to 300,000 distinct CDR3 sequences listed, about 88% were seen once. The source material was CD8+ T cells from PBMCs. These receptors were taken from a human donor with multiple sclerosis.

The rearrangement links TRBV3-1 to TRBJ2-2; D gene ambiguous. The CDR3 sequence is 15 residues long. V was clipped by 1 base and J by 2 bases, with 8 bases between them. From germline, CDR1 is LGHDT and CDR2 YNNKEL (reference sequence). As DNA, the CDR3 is TGTGCCAGCAGCCAAGCGGTAGGAAACACCGGGGAGCTGTTTTTT. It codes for CASSQAVGNTGELFF.

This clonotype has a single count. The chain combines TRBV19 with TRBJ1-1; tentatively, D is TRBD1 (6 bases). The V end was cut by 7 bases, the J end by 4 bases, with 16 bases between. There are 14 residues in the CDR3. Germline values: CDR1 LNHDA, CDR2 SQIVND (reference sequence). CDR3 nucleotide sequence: TGTGCCAGTACTACTGGGGGGGCAGGCACTGAAGCTTTCTTT. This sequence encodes CASTTGGAGTEAFF. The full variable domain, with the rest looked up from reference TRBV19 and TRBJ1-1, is DGGITQSPKYLFRKEGQNVTLSCEQNLNHDAMYWYRQDPGQGLRLIYYSQIVNDFQKGDIAEGYSVSREKKESFPLTVTSAQKNPTAFYLCASTTGGAGTEAFFGQGTRLTVV.

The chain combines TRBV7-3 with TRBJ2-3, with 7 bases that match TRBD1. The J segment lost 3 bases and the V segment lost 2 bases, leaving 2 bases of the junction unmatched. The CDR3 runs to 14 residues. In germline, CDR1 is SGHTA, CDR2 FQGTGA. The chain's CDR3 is CASSLDRVTDTQYF. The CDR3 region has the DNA TGTGCCAGCAGCTTAGACAGGGTTACAGATACGCAGTATTTT.

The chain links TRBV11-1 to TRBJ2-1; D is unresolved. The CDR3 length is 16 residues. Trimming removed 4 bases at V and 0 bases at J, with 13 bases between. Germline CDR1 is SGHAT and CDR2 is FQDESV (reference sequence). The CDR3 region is CASSSHGLSSYNEQFF. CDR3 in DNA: TGTGCCAGCAGCTCACATGGATTGAGCTCCTACAATGAGCAGTTCTTC.

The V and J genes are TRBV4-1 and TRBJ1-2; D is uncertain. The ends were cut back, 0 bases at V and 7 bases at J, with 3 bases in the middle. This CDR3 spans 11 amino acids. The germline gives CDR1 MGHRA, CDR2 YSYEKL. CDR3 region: CASSQELGYTF. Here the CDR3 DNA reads TGCGCCAGCAGCCAAGAACTTGGCTACACCTTC.

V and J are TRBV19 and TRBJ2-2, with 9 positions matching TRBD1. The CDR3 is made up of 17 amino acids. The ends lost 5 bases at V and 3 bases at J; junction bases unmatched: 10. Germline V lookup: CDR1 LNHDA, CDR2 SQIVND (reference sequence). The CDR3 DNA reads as TGTGCCAGTAGTGCTACGATGGACAGGGGCTACACCGGGGAGCTGTTTTTT. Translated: CASSATMDRGYTGELFF.

The CDR3 is CASSSPGLSSYNEQFF. In DNA form, the CDR3 reads TGTGCCAGCAGTTCACCGGGACTTAGCTCCTACAATGAGCAGTTCTTC. The chain combines TRBV12-3 or TRBV12-4 with TRBJ2-1, with D perhaps matching TRBD2 (6 bases). The V end was cut by 4 bases, the J end by 0 bases, with 13 bases between. The CDR3 is 16 amino acids.

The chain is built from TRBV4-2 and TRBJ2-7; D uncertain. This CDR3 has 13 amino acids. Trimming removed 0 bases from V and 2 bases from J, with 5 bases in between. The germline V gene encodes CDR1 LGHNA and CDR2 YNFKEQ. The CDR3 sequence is CASSQDSPYEQYF. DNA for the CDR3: TGTGCCAGCAGCCAAGATAGCCCCTACGAGCAGTACTTC.

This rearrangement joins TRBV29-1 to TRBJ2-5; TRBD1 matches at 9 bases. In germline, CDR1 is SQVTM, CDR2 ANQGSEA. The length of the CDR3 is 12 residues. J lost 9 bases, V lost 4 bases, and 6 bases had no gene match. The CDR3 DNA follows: TGCAGCGTTGCGGTGACAGGGGGGTCCCAGTACTTC. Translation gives CSVAVTGGSQYF.

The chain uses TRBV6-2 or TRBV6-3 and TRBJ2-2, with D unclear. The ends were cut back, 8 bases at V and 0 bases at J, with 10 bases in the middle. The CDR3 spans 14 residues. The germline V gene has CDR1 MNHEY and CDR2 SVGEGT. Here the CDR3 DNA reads TGTGCCAGCCTGGCAAGATCGAACACCGGGGAGCTGTTTTTT. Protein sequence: CASLARSNTGELFF.

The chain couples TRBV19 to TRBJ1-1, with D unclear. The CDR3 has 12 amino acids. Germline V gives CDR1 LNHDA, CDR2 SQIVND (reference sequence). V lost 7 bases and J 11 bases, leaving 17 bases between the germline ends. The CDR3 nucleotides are TGTGCCAGTACCAACCCGCCGGCAGTGGCTTTCTTT. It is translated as CASTNPPAVAFF. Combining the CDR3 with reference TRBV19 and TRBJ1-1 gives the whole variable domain DGGITQSPKYLFRKEGQNVTLSCEQNLNHDAMYWYRQDPGQGLRLIYYSQIVNDFQKGDIAEGYSVSREKKESFPLTVTSAQKNPTAFYLCASTNPPAVAFFGQGTRLTVV.

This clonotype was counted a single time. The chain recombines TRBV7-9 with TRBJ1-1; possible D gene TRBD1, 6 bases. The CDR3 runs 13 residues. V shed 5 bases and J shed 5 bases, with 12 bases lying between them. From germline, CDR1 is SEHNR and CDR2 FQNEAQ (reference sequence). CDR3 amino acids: CASSPTGQTEAFF. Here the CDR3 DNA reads TGTGCCAGCAGCCCCACAGGGCAGACTGAAGCTTTCTTT.

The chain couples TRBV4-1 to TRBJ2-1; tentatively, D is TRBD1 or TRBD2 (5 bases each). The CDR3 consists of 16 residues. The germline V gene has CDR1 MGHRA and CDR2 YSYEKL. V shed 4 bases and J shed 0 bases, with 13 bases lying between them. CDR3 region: CASSLGDHSSYNEQFF. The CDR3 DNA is TGCGCCAGCAGCCTTGGGGACCACAGCTCCTACAATGAGCAGTTCTTC.

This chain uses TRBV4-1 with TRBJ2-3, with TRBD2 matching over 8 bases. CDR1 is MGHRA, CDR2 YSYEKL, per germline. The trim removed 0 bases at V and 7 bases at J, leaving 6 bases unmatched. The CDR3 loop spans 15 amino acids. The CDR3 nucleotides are TGCGCCAGCAGCCAAGATCCCGGGGGGGCAAATACGCAGTATTTT. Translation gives CASSQDPGGANTQYF.

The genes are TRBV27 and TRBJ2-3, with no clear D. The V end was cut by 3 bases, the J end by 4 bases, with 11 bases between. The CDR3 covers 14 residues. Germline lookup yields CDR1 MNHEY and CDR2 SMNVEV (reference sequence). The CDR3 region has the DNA TGTGCCAGCAGTTTTGTAGGGAATTCAGATACGCAGTATTTT. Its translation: CASSFVGNSDTQYF.

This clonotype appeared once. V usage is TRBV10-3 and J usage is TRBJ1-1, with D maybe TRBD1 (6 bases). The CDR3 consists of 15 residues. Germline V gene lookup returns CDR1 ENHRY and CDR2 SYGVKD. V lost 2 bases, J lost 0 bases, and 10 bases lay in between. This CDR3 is CAISEVGGMNTEAFF. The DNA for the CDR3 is TGTGCCATCAGTGAGGTGGGGGGCATGAACACTGAAGCTTTCTTT.

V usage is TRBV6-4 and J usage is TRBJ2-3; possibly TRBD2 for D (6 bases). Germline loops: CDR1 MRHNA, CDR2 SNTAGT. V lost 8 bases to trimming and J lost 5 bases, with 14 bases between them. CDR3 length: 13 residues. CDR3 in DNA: TGTGCCAGCGGAGGGACCGCCGAAGATACGCAGTATTTT. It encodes CASGGTAEDTQYF.

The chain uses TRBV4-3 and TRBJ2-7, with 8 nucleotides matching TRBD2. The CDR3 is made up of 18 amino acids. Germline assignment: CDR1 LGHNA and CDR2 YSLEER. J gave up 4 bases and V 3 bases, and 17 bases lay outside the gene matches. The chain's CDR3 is CASSHQGVAGRGVYEQYF. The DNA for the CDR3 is TGCGCCAGCAGCCATCAGGGAGTAGCGGGGAGGGGTGTATACGAGCAGTACTTC.

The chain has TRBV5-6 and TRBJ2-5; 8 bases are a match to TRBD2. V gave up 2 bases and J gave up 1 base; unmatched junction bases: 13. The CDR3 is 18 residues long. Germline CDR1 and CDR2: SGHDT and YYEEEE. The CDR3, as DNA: TGTGCCAGCAGCTTCCCCTTTGCTGGCGGGGGGCTCCAAGAGACCCAGTACTTC. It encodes CASSFPFAGGGLQETQYF.

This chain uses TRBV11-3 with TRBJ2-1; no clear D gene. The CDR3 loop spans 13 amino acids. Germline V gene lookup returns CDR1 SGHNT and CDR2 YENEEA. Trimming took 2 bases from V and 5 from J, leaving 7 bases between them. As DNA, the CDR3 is TGTGCCAGCAGCTTATACAAGCACAATGAGCAGTTCTTC. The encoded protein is CASSLYKHNEQFF.

CDR3 loop: CASPDKNTGELFF. The CDR3 nucleotides read TGTGCCAGCCCGGACAAGAACACCGGGGAGCTGTTTTTT. The chain employs TRBV28 and TRBJ2-2; a weak D match, TRBD1 (5 bases). This CDR3 spans 13 amino acids. Trimming pared 8 bases from V and 1 base from J, leaving 8 bases between. CDR1 is MDHEN and CDR2 is SYDVKM in the germline V gene.

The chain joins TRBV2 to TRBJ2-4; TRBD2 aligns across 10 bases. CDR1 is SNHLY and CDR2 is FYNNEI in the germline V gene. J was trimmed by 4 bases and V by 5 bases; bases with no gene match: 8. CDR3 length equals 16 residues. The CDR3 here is CASSPPLAGYKNIQYF. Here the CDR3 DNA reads TGTGCCAGCAGTCCCCCACTAGCGGGATATAAAAACATTCAGTACTTC.